This record covers a single T cell receptor (beta chain). Its cognate antigen is unknown. The CDR3 totals 17 residues. The germline CDR1 and CDR2 sequences are MNHEY and SMNVEV (reference sequence). V was pared by 1 base and J by 3 bases, with 7 bases of the junction left unmatched. Input was roughly 2.2 ug genomic DNA, or all available if less. Only in-frame clones appear in the TCRdb table, and some are missing; sequencing was by immunoSEQ multiplex PCR. In the table there are 45,000 to 50,000 clones, over 75% of which are singletons. The sample comes from a study of glioma-infiltrating T cells after dendritic cell vaccination. As for the study in general: Patients received autologous tumor lysate-pulsed dendritic cell vaccination between about 2003 and 2012. Study-wide results and caveats: TCR clonality showed no direct relationship with survival.

The chain couples TRBV27 to TRBJ1-1; 11 nucleotides align to TRBD1. Here the sequenced sample was blood, taken before dendritic cell vaccination. The TCR was taken from a human donor with glioblastoma. The CDR3 region has the DNA TGTGCCAGCAGTTTATTGGACAGGGGGCGAGGCGACACTGAAGCTTTCTTT. The encoded protein is CASSLLDRGRGDTEAFF.